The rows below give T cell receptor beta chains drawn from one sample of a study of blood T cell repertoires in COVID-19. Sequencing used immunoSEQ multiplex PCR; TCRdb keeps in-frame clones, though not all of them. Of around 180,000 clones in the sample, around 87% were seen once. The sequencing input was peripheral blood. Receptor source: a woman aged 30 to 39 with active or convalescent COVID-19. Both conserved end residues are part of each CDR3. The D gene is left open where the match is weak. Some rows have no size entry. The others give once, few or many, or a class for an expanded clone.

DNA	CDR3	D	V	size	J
TGTGCCAGCAGGGACAGGGTAATAGGGGAGCAGTACTTC	CASRDRVIGEQYF	TRBD1	TRBV7-2	.	TRBJ2-7
TGTGCCAGCAGCTCGACAGGGGGCTATGGCTACACCTTC	CASSSTGGYGYTF	TRBD1	TRBV11-2	few	TRBJ1-2
TGCGCCAGCAGTTCCAGCGGGAGCTACAATGAGCAGTTCTTC	CASSSSGSYNEQFF	TRBD2	TRBV10-1	.	TRBJ2-1
TGTGCCAGCTCACCGAACCGGGGTTCAGTAGTCGACGAGCAGTACTTC	CASSPNRGSVVDEQYF	.	TRBV18	.	TRBJ2-7
TGTGCCAGCAGACGAACAGGGGAAAATACGCAGTATTTT	CASRRTGENTQYF	TRBD1	TRBV28	.	TRBJ2-3
TGTGCCAGCAGTTTGATCCGGGATCCCTTTCTCATTCAGTACTTC	CASSLIRDPFLIQYF	.	TRBV28	.	TRBJ2-4
TGTGCCAGTAGGGTGCGGGGGGATATCGGCTATGGCTACACCTTC	CASRVRGDIGYGYTF	.	TRBV19	.	TRBJ1-2
TGTGCCAGCAGAAGGGAACAGGGGAAGGCCGGGGAGCTGTTTTTT	CASRREQGKAGELFF	TRBD1	TRBV2	.	TRBJ2-2
TGTGCCAGCAAGCGGACAGGGGGCGTTGCGGCTCGGACTGAAGCTTTCTTT	CASKRTGGVAARTEAFF	TRBD1	TRBV27	.	TRBJ1-1
TGCGCCAGCACTTCGACTAGCGGGAGTAGGGAGCAGTACTTC	CASTSTSGSREQYF	TRBD2	TRBV5-1	once	TRBJ2-7
TGTGCCAGCAGCTTAGCGGGGCCCCTCTATAATTCACCCCTCCACTTT	CASSLAGPLYNSPLHF	.	TRBV7-8	few	TRBJ1-6
TGCAGTGCTAGTCACGAGACAGAGGTAACCAACTATGGCTACACCTTC	CSASHETEVTNYGYTF	.	TRBV20-1	once	TRBJ1-2
TGTGCCAGCACCATGACCCAGGGGGCCACTGAAGCTTTCTTT	CASTMTQGATEAFF	TRBD1	TRBV6-4	once	TRBJ1-1
TGTGCCAGCAGCCCCGCGCCTAGGGAGGGCTTCTATGGCTACACCTTC	CASSPAPREGFYGYTF	.	TRBV3-1/TRBV3-2	.	TRBJ1-2
TGTGCCAGCAGCCTGGGACTAGCGGGGGGCCGGGGTACCGGGGAGCTGTTTTTT	CASSLGLAGGRGTGELFF	TRBD2	TRBV5-5	.	TRBJ2-2
TGTGCCAGTAGTAACCCGAGGAACAATCAGCCCCAGCATTTT	CASSNPRNNQPQHF	.	TRBV19	.	TRBJ1-5
TGTGCCAGCAGCTTACCTACAGGGGCGAACACTGAAGCTTTCTTT	CASSLPTGANTEAFF	TRBD1	TRBV5-4	.	TRBJ1-1
TGTGCCAGTAGTTTCCGACAGAGCAATCAGCCCCAGCATTTT	CASSFRQSNQPQHF	.	TRBV19	.	TRBJ1-5
TGTGCCAGCAGCCACCCAAACAGGGGGCCGAACTATGGCTACACCTTC	CASSHPNRGPNYGYTF	TRBD1	TRBV3-1/TRBV3-2	.	TRBJ1-2
TGTGCCACCAGTGATTTGCTAGGTGAAAAACTGTTTTTT	CATSDLLGEKLFF	.	TRBV24-1	.	TRBJ1-4
TGTGCCAGTAGTATTGGGTACAGTCCCTACGAGCAGTACTTC	CASSIGYSPYEQYF	.	TRBV19	.	TRBJ2-7
TGTGCCAGCAGTTTGCCAGGGGTTCAAGCTGAAGCTTTCTTT	CASSLPGVQAEAFF	.	TRBV28	.	TRBJ1-1
TGTGCCAGCAGTTTGTACAGGGGTACTTTCTTT	CASSLYRGTFF	TRBD1	TRBV28	.	TRBJ1-1
TGTGCCTGGAGTCCAGGACAGGGGGGTTCCTCTGGGGCCAACGTCCTGACTTTC	CAWSPGQGGSSGANVLTF	TRBD1	TRBV30	.	TRBJ2-6
TGTGCCAGTAGTATGGACAGTTATAGCTCCTATAATTCACCCCTCCACTTT	CASSMDSYSSYNSPLHF	.	TRBV19	.	TRBJ1-6
TGTGCCAGCAGCTTAACGGGTAGTGAGCGGTTCAATGAGCAGTTCTTC	CASSLTGSERFNEQFF	.	TRBV11-3	few	TRBJ2-1
TGCGCCAGCAGTGGTGAGGGTGCAGATACGCAGTATTTT	CASSGEGADTQYF	.	TRBV10-2	.	TRBJ2-3
TGTGCCAGCTCTCCGGGACAGAGGCCTTCACCCCTCCACTTT	CASSPGQRPSPLHF	TRBD1	TRBV6-5	.	TRBJ1-6
TGCGCCAGCAGCCCTCTAGCGGGGGACACAGATACGCAGTATTTT	CASSPLAGDTDTQYF	TRBD2	TRBV5-1	.	TRBJ2-3
TGCGCCAGCAGCCAGGACCCTAGACAGGGGGAAGAGCAGTACTTC	CASSQDPRQGEEQYF	TRBD1	TRBV4-1	.	TRBJ2-7
TGTGCCAGCAGGGTAGAGGAAGCTTTCTTT	CASRVEEAFF	.	TRBV7-9	.	TRBJ1-1
TGTGCCAGTAGTATAGTCGGGGGGTTAGCGGGAGCTGAGCAGTTCTTC	CASSIVGGLAGAEQFF	TRBD2	TRBV19	.	TRBJ2-1
TGTGCCAGCAGCGGAGGCTCTGGGGCCAACGTCCTGACTTTC	CASSGGSGANVLTF	.	TRBV9	.	TRBJ2-6
TGTGCCAGCGCTAAAGGGGGCGGTGGCACTGAAGCTTTCTTT	CASAKGGGGTEAFF	TRBD1	TRBV11-3	.	TRBJ1-1
TGTGCCAGCAGCCCAGCGGACGGCTCCACTGAAGCTTTCTTT	CASSPADGSTEAFF	.	TRBV9	.	TRBJ1-1
TGTGCCAGTAGTATAGGGGCAGGATCCTACGAGCAGTACTTC	CASSIGAGSYEQYF	.	TRBV19	.	TRBJ2-7
TGTGCCAGCAGTCCAATCGGTGGTCTCAATCAGCCCCAGCATTTT	CASSPIGGLNQPQHF	.	TRBV9	.	TRBJ1-5
TGTGCCTGGAGCACGATGACAGGGTTGAACACTGAAGCTTTCTTT	CAWSTMTGLNTEAFF	TRBD1	TRBV30	.	TRBJ1-1
TGTGCCAGCAGCCAGGGTGTGGGAGAGCAGTACTTC	CASSQGVGEQYF	.	TRBV12-3/TRBV12-4	.	TRBJ2-7
TGTGCCAGTGGGCCGGGACTACGCAGCTACGAGCAGTACTTC	CASGPGLRSYEQYF	TRBD2	TRBV19	.	TRBJ2-7
TGTGCCACCAGCAGAGATCTGGGGACAGGGGGGATTAATGAAAAACTGTTTTTT	CATSRDLGTGGINEKLFF	TRBD1	TRBV15	.	TRBJ1-4
TGTGCCAGCAGCTTTCTTGGGCTCGTTTCTGGTGGTAGCACTGAAGCTTTCTTT	CASSFLGLVSGGSTEAFF	.	TRBV5-6	.	TRBJ1-1
TGTGCCAGCAGTTACGGACAGGATAACTATGGCTACACCTTC	CASSYGQDNYGYTF	TRBD1	TRBV6-6	.	TRBJ1-2
TGTGCCAGCAGCTACAGGGGTACCCAGTACTTC	CASSYRGTQYF	TRBD1	TRBV7-2	.	TRBJ2-5
TGTGCCAGCACCCGGGAGGGCCTCACAGATACGCAGTATTTT	CASTREGLTDTQYF	TRBD2	TRBV6-4	.	TRBJ2-3